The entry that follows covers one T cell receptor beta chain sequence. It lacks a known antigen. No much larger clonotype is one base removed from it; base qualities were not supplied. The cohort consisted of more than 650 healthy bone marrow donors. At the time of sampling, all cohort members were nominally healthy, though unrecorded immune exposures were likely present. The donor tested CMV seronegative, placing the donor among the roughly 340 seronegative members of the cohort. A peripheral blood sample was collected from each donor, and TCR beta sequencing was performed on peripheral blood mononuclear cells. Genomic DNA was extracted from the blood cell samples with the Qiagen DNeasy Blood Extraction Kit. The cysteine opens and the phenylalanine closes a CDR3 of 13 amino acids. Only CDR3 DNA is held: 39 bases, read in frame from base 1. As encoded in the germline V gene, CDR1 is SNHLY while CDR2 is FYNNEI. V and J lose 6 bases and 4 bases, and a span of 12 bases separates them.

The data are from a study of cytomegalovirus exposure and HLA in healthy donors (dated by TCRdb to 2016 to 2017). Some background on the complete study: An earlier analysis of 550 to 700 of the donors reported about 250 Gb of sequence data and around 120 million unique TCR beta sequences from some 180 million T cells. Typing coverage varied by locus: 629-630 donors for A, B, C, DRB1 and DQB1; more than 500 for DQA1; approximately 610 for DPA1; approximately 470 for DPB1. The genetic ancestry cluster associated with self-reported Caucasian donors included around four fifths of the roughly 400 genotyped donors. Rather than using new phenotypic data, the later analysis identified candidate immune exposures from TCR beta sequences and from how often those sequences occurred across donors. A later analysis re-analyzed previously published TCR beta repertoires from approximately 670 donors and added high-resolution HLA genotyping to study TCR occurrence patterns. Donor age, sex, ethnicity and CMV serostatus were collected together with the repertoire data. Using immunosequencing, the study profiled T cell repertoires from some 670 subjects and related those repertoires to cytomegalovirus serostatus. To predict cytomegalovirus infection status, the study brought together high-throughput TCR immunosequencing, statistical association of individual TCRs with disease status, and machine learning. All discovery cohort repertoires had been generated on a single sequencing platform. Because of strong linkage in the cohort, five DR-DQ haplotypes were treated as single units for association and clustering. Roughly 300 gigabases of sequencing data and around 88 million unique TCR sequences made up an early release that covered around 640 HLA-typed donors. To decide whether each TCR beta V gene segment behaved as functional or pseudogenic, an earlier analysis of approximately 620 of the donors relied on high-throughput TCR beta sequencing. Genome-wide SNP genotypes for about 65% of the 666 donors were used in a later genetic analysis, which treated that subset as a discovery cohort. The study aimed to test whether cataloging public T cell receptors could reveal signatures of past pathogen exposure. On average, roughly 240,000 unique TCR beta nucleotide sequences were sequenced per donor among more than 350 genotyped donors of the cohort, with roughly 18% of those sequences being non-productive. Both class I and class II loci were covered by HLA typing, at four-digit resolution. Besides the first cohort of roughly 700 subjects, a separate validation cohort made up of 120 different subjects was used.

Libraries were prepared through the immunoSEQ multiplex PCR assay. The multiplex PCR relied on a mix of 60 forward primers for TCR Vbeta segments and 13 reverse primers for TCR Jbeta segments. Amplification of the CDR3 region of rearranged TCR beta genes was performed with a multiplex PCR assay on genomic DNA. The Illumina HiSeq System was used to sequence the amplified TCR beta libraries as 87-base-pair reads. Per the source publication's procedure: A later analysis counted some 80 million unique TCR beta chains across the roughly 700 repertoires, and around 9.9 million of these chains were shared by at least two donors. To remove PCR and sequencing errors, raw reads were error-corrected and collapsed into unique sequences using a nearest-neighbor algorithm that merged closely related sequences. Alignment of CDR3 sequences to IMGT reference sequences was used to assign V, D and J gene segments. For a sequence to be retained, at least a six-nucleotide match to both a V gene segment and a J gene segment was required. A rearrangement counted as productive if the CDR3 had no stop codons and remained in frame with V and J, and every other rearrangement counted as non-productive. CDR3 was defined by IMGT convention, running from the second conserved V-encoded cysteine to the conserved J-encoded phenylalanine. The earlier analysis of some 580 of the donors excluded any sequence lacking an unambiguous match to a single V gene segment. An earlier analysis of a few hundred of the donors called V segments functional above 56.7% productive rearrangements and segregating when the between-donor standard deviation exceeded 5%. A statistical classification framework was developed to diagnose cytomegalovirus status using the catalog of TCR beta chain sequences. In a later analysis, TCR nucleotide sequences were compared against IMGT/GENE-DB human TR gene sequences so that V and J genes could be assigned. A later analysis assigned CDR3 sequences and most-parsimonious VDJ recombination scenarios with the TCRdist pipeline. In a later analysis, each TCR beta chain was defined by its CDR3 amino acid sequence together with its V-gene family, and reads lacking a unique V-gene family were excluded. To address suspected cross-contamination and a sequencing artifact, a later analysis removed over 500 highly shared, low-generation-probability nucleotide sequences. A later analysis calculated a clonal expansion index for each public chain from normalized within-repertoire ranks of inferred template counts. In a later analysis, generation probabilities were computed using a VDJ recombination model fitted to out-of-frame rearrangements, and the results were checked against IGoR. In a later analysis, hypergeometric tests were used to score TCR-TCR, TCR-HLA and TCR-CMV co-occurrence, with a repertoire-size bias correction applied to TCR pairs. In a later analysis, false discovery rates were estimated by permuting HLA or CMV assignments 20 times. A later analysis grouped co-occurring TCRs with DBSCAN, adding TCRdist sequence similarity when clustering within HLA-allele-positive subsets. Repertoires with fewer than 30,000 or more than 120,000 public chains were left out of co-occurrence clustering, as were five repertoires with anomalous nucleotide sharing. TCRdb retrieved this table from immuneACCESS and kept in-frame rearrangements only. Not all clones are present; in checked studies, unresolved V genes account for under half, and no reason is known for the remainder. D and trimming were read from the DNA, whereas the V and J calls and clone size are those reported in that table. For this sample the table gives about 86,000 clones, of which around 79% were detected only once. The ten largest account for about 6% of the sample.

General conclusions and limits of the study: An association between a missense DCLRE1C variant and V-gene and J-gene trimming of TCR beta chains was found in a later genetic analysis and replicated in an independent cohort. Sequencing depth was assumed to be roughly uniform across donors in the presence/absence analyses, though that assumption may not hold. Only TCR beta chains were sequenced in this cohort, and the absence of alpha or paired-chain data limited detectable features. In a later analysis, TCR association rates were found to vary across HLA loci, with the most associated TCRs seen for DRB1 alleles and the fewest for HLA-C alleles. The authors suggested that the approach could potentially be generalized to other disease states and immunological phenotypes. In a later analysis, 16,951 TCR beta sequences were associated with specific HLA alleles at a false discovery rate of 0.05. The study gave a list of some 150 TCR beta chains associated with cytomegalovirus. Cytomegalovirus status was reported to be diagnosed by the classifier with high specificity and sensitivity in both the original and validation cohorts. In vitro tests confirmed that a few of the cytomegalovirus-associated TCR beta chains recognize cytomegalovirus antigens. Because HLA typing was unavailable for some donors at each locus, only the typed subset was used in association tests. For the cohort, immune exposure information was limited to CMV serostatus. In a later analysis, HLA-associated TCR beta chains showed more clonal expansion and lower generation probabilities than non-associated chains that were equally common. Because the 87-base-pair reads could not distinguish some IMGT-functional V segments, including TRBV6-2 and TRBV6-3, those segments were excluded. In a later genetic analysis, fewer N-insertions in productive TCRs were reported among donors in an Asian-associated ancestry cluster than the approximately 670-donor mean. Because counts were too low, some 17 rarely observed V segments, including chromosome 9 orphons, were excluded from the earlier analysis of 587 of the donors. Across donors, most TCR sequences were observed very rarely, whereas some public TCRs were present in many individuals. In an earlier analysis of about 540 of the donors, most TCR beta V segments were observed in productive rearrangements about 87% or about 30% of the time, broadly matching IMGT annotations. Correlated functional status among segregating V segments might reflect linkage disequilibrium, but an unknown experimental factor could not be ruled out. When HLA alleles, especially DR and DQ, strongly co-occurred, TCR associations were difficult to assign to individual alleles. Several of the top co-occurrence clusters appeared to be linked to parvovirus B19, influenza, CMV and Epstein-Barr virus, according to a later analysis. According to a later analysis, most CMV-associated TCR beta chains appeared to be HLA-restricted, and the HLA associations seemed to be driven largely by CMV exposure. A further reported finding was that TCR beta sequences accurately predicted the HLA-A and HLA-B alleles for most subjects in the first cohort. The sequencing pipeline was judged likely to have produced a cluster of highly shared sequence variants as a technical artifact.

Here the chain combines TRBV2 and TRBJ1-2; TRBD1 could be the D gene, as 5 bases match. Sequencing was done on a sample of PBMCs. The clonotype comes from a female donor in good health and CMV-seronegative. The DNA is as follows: TGTGCCAGCAGGCAGGGACTCCTCTATGGCTACACCTTC. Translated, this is CASRQGLLYGYTF. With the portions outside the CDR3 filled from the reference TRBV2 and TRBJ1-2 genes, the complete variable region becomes EPEVTQTPSHQVTQMGQEVILRCVPISNHLYFYWYRQILGQKVEFLVSFYNNEISEKSEIFDDQFSVERPDGSNFTLKIRSTKLEDSAMYFCASRQGLLYGYTFGSGTRLTVV.